The 23 T cell receptor beta chains reported below all come from one sample, sequenced in a study of PD-L1 blockade in urothelial cancer. Time point specified: peripheral blood 6 weeks after treatment start. TCRdb keeps only in-frame clones here, not all; method: immunoSEQ multiplex PCR. Of more than 45,000 clones listed, approximately 83% were seen once; the top ten hold 8.5% to 12%. This specimen consisted of PBMCs, obtained around atezolizumab (anti-PD-L1) treatment. The origin of the receptors is a man aged 55 to 70 with urothelial cancer.

The V and J genes are TRBV7-9 and TRBJ2-1; 11 bases agree with TRBD2. The J segment lost 5 bases and the V segment lost 5 bases, leaving 14 bases of the junction unmatched. Per the germline V gene, CDR1 is SEHNR and CDR2 is FQNEAQ (reference sequence). This CDR3 region has 18 residues. CDR3: CASSLPPRLAGRDNEQFF. The CDR3 bases are TGTGCCAGCAGCCTACCCCCCCGACTAGCGGGGAGAGACAATGAGCAGTTCTTC.

With regard to this clone: A junction boundary mismatches the germline segment, possibly from a read error. The V and J genes are TRBV7-7 and TRBJ2-3; 7 bases are a match to TRBD2. Germline assignment: CDR1 SSHAT and CDR2 FNYEAQ (reference sequence). The CDR3 consists of 13 residues. The CDR3 protein is CASSRDYTDTQYF. The CDR3, as DNA: TGTGCTAGCAGTCGGGACTACACAGATACGCAGTATTTT.

The rearrangement joins TRBV5-4 to TRBJ2-5; 7 bases are a match to TRBD1. This CDR3 has 15 residues. Germline assignment: CDR1 SGHNT and CDR2 YYREEE (reference sequence). Trimming cost V 0 bases and J 5 bases; bases outside gene matches: 7. In DNA form, the CDR3 reads TGTGCCAGCAGCTTGGAGGGGGCCGGTCGGGAGACCCAGTACTTC. Its translation: CASSLEGAGRETQYF.

The DNA for the CDR3 is TGTGCCAGCAAACCCGGGGCCAAAAACATTCAGTACTTC. As protein: CASKPGAKNIQYF. V gene TRBV6-1 combines with J gene TRBJ2-4; D is uncertain. The germline gives CDR1 MNHNS, CDR2 SASEGT. The CDR3 runs 13 residues. V was shortened by 7 bases and J by 1 base, with 8 bases between the two germline ends.

V usage is TRBV10-2 and J usage is TRBJ1-6, with TRBD1 matching 8 bases. In germline, CDR1 is WSHSY, CDR2 SAAADI. The CDR3 loop spans 19 amino acids. V dropped 3 bases and J dropped 1; count of bases not matched to a gene: 11. CDR3 in DNA: TGCGCCAGCAGTGATAAGGCAGGGGGCTATTTGTCCTATAATTCACCCCTCCACTTT. Protein: CASSDKAGGYLSYNSPLHF.

V and J are TRBV6-6 and TRBJ1-1; TRBD1 is a possible D gene (5 bases). The ends were cut back, 6 bases at V and 5 bases at J, with 13 bases in the middle. Germline CDR1 and CDR2: MNHNY and SVGAGI (reference sequence). The CDR3 spans 13 residues. DNA of the CDR3: TGTGCCAGCAGGGTAACAGGAAGGACTGAAGCTTTCTTT. It encodes CASRVTGRTEAFF.

This chain connects TRBV7-2 to TRBJ2-5, with a possible D match to TRBD1 (6 bases). The V end lost 1 base, the J end lost 5 bases, and 14 bases lay between the germline ends. Germline values: CDR1 SGHTA, CDR2 FQGNSA. The CDR3 covers 15 residues. CDR3: CASSLEPQGRETQYF. Here the CDR3 DNA reads TGTGCCAGCAGCTTAGAGCCACAGGGAAGGGAGACCCAGTACTTC.

The chain links TRBV10-3 to TRBJ1-4; D possibly corresponds to TRBD1 (5 bases). The germline gives CDR1 ENHRY, CDR2 SYGVKD. This CDR3 has 14 amino acids. V lost 6 bases, J lost 3 bases, and 11 bases lay in between. The CDR3 coding sequence is TGTGCCATCAGGTCGGACACTTCTAATGAAAAACTGTTTTTT. This encodes CAIRSDTSNEKLFF.

This chain connects TRBV7-9 to TRBJ2-7; D not resolved. The CDR3 is 14 amino acids. The germline gives CDR1 SEHNR, CDR2 FQNEAQ (reference sequence). Trimming pared 4 bases from V and 3 bases from J, leaving 13 bases between. The CDR3 coding sequence is TGTGCCAGCAGCTCCAGTCGCGGAAACTACGAGCAGTACTTC. This gives the protein CASSSSRGNYEQYF.

The V gene is TRBV29-1, the J gene TRBJ2-1, with a possible D match to TRBD1 (6 bases). This CDR3 spans 16 amino acids. Germline CDR1 reads SQVTM; CDR2 reads ANQGSEA. V lost 3 bases and J 1 base, leaving 16 bases between the germline ends. CDR3 residues: CSVDGAGALSYNEQFF. The CDR3 DNA reads TGCAGCGTTGACGGGGCAGGGGCCTTGTCCTACAATGAGCAGTTCTTC.

The V gene is TRBV21-1, the J gene TRBJ2-1; the listed D gene, TRBD2, was not tested against the DNA. TRBV21-1 is flagged as a pseudogene. This CDR3 is built from 15 residues. CDR3 protein: CASSTPSGIPNEQFF. The CDR3 bases are TGTGCCAGCAGCACCCCTAGCGGGATCCCCAATGAGCAGTTCTTC.

The CDR3 sequence: CASSSPGQTYNEQFF. The CDR3 DNA follows: TGTGCCAGCAGTTCACCGGGACAGACCTACAATGAGCAGTTCTTC. The chain employs TRBV5-4 and TRBJ2-1; 7 nucleotides align to TRBD1. This CDR3 comprises 15 residues. With 5 bases clipped from V and 2 bases from J, the junction kept 7 bases outside the gene matches. CDR1 SGHNT and CDR2 YYREEE come from the germline V gene (reference sequence).

V and J are TRBV28 and TRBJ1-6, with 9 bases matching TRBD1. Losses at the gene ends were 5 bases for V and 9 bases for J; bases not matched to a gene: 8. Germline lookup yields CDR1 MDHEN and CDR2 SYDVKM. This CDR3 contains 15 residues. The CDR3 sequence is CASSGTGGFISPLHF. The CDR3 DNA is TGTGCCAGCAGTGGCACAGGGGGCTTCATTTCACCCCTCCACTTT.

The gene calls are TRBV6-6 and TRBJ2-3; TRBD2 aligns across 12 bases. CDR1 and CDR2 (germline): MNHNY, SVGAGI (reference sequence). This CDR3 comprises 14 residues. V shed 7 bases and J 4 bases; nucleotides not matched to a gene: 3. This chain's CDR3 is CASNLAGGADTQYF. CDR3 DNA sequence: TGTGCCAGCAATCTAGCGGGGGGGGCAGATACGCAGTATTTT.

This clone has only one observation. The J gene is TRBJ1-1, the V gene TRBV5-1; D uncertain. The CDR3 runs 16 residues. The V end lost 1 base, the J end lost 0 bases, and 13 bases lay between the germline ends. Germline V gene lookup returns CDR1 SGHRS and CDR2 YFSETQ. The CDR3 reads CASSLTSGAMNTEAFF. The CDR3 DNA reads as TGCGCCAGCAGCTTGACTTCTGGTGCTATGAACACTGAAGCTTTCTTT.

This chain connects TRBV5-5 to TRBJ1-3; D is perhaps TRBD1 (5 bases). Germline CDR1 and CDR2: SGHKS and YYEKEE (reference sequence). CDR3 size: 14 residues. Trimming pared 3 bases from V and 2 bases from J, leaving 9 bases between. DNA for the CDR3: TGTGCCAGCAGCTCCAGGGATGCTGGAAACACCATATATTTT. Translated, it gives CASSSRDAGNTIYF.

The chain is built from TRBV9 and TRBJ1-2; D is possibly TRBD1 (6 bases). The CDR3 has 14 amino acids. Germline loops: CDR1 SGDLS, CDR2 YYNGEE. The V end lost 4 bases, the J end lost 2 bases, and 12 bases lay between the germline ends. CDR3 residues: CASSIGGRNYGYTF. The CDR3, as DNA: TGTGCCAGCAGCATCGGGGGGCGAAACTATGGCTACACCTTC.

CDR3 DNA: TGTGCCAGCAGCGGCGGGACAGCTCTCACTGAAGCTTTCTTT. The encoded protein is CASSGGTALTEAFF. J is TRBJ1-1 and V is TRBV9; 7 bases fit TRBD1. Trimming cost V 3 bases and J 4 bases; bases outside gene matches: 6. The CDR3 has 14 residues. CDR1 SGDLS and CDR2 YYNGEE come from the germline V gene.

The V and J genes are TRBV6-6 and TRBJ1-4; D is uncertain. This CDR3 has 15 amino acids. CDR1 is MNHNY and CDR2 is SVGAGI in the germline V gene (reference sequence). V lost 0 bases and J 5 bases, leaving 10 bases between the germline ends. The CDR3 DNA reads TGTGCCAGCAGTTACTCCTTCTCCCCCAATGAAAAACTGTTTTTT. Residues: CASSYSFSPNEKLFF.

The rearrangement links TRBV7-8 to TRBJ2-1; 10 nucleotides align to TRBD2. The V and J ends lost 5 bases and 6 bases, in that order; junction bases with no gene match: 13. This CDR3 is built from 17 residues. Germline V gene sequence: CDR1 SGHVS, CDR2 FQNEAQ. CDR3 sequence reads: CASSPFKVAGGLNEQFF. The DNA for the CDR3 is TGTGCCAGCAGCCCCTTTAAGGTAGCGGGGGGCCTCAATGAGCAGTTCTTC. The full variable domain, in which reference TRBV7-8 and TRBJ2-1 provide the parts outside the CDR3, is GAGVSQSPRYKVAKRGQDVALRCDPISGHVSLFWYQQALGQGPEFLTYFQNEAQLDKSGLPSDRFFAERPEGSVSTLKIQRTQQEDSAVYLCASSPFKVAGGLNEQFFGPGTRLTVL.

This clone was seen once. The chain carries TRBV19 and TRBJ1-6; TRBD1 is a possible D gene (5 bases). Germline CDR1 LNHDA, CDR2 SQIVND (reference sequence). The CDR3 contains 14 residues. With 9 bases removed from V and 7 bases from J, the gap between germline ends came to 16 bases. The CDR3 is CASGDRPANSPLHF. Written as DNA, the CDR3 is TGTGCCAGCGGCGACAGACCTGCCAATTCACCCCTCCACTTT.

This chain connects TRBV15 to TRBJ2-2, with TRBD2 identical over 8 bases. CDR1 is LNHNV, CDR2 YYDKDF, per germline (reference sequence). The CDR3 runs to 15 residues. V lost 3 bases, J lost 6 bases, and 6 bases stayed unmatched. The CDR3 here is CATSREGLGSGELFF. The CDR3 region has the DNA TGTGCCACCAGCAGGGAGGGACTAGGGTCCGGGGAGCTGTTTTTT.

The chain couples TRBV5-1 to TRBJ2-5, with 14 bases matching TRBD2. Germline loops: CDR1 SGHRS, CDR2 YFSETQ. This CDR3 has 17 amino acids. J gave up 4 bases and V 3 bases, and 8 bases lay outside the gene matches. The CDR3 region has the DNA TGCGCCAGCAGCTCCCGACTAGCGGGGGGGCTGTCAGAGACCCAGTACTTC. Amino acid sequence: CASSSRLAGGLSETQYF.